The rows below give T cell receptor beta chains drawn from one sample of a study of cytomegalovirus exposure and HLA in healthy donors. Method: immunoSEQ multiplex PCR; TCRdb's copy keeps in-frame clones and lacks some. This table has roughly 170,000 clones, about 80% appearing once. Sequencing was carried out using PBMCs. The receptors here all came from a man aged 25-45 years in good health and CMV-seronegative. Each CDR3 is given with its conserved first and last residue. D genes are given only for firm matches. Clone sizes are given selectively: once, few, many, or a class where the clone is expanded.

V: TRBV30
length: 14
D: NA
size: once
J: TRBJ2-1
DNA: TGTGCCTGGATTGGAGGGAGCTCCTACAATGAGCAGTTCTTC
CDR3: CAWIGGSSYNEQFF

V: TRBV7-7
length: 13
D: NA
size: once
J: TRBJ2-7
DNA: TGTGCTAGCAGCTTACACGGCTCCTACGAGCAGTACTTC
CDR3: CASSLHGSYEQYF

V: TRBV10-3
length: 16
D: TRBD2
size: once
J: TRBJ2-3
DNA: TGTGCCATCAGGGGGGTAGAGCGGGGGGCTACGAATACGCAGTATTTT
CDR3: CAIRGVERGATNTQYF

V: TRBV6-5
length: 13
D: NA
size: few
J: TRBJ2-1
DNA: TGTGCCAGCCAGACATTAGGCTACAATGAGCAGTTCTTC
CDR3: CASQTLGYNEQFF

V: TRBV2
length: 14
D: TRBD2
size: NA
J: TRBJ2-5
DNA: TGTGCCAGCAGTGACGCCCGGGCTAGCGGGACCCCCTACTTC
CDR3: CASSDARASGTPYF

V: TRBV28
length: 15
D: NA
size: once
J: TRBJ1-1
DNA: TGTGCCAGCACTCCCAGAGGGCGCCTAGGCACTGAAGCTTTCTTT
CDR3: CASTPRGRLGTEAFF

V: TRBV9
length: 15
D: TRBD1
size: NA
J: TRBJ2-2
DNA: TGTGCCAGCAGCGGTAGACAGGGGAACACCGGGGAGCTGTTTTTT
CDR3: CASSGRQGNTGELFF

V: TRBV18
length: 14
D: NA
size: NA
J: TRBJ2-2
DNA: TGTGCCAGCTCACCGTCGGGGAACACCGGGGAGCTGTTTTTT
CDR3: CASSPSGNTGELFF

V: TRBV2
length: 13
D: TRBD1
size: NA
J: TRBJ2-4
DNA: TGTGCCAGCAGGGGACAGGGGTCGGACATTCAGTACTTC
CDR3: CASRGQGSDIQYF

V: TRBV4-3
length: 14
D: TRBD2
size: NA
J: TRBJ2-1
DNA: TGCGCCAGCAGCTCAGGACTAGCCTACAATGAGCAGTTCTTC
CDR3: CASSSGLAYNEQFF

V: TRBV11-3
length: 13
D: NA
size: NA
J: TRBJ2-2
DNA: TGTGCCAGCAGCTTAGCGGTCACCGGGGAGCTGTTTTTT
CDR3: CASSLAVTGELFF

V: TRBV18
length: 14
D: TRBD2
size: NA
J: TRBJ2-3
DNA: TGTGCCAGCTCAGAGCGGGAGGGAGCAGATACGCAGTATTTT
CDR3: CASSEREGADTQYF

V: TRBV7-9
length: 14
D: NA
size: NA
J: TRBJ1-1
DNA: TGTGCCAGCAGCTTATCACAGTCGAACACTGAAGCTTTCTTT
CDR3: CASSLSQSNTEAFF

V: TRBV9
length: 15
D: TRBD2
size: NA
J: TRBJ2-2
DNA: TGTGCCAGCAGACCTAGCGGTACGAACACCGGGGAGCTGTTTTTT
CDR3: CASRPSGTNTGELFF

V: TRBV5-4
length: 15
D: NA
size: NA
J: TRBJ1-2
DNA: TGTGCCAGCAGCGCTGTGGGGGGGGCGCATTATGGCTACACCTTC
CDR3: CASSAVGGAHYGYTF